This T cell receptor beta chain derives from a study of T cells after yellow fever vaccination. V was clipped by 8 bases and J by 2 bases, with 19 bases between them. This CDR3 spans 15 amino acids. TCRdb fed the 5' RACE reads into MiXCR, producing one record per CDR3 protein. The sample includes 300,000 to 400,000 distinct CDR3 sequences, 3% to 4.5% seen only once; the top ten take approximately 24%. In this sample, this clonotype turned up a few times. The sample was PBMCs, taken 5 days after the yellow fever booster vaccination. The rearrangement joins TRBV12-3 or TRBV12-4 to TRBJ2-7; D tentatively reads TRBD1 or TRBD2 (5 bases each). This receptor was obtained from a man aged 18 to 29 who received the YFV17D yellow fever vaccine. As DNA, the CDR3 is TGTGCCAGCGGGGATTCCGGGACGGAAGCCTACGAGCAGTACTTC. It codes for CASGDSGTEAYEQYF.